This T cell receptor beta chain derives from a study of cytomegalovirus exposure and HLA in healthy donors. Sequenced by immunoSEQ multiplex PCR; TCRdb stores in-frame clones only, minus some. The repertoire holds 280,000 or so clones, with 70% to 90% as singletons. The germline V and J ends were trimmed by 8 bases and 8 bases, with 12 bases remaining between them. This CDR3 has 12 residues. Per the germline V gene, CDR1 is LNHDA and CDR2 is SQIVND (reference sequence). This clone was seen just once. This clonotype originated in a woman aged 18-35 years in good health and CMV-seronegative. Specimen: PBMCs. The chain uses TRBV19 and TRBJ1-4; D is possibly TRBD1 (5 bases). The CDR3 nucleotides are TGTGCCAGTGGGGCCATCCGGGAAAAACTGTTTTTT. Protein sequence: CASGAIREKLFF.